This T cell receptor beta chain was sequenced in a study of T cell clones after liver transplantation. Study details: Post-transplant blood was tracked for graft-donor-reactive T cell clones identified in a pre-transplant mixed lymphocyte reaction.

V shed 1 base and J 9 bases; nucleotides not matched to a gene: 8. Germline V gene sequence: CDR1 SEHNR, CDR2 FQNEAQ (reference sequence). This CDR3 has 15 residues. TCRdb's table, derived via immunoSEQ multiplex PCR, lists solely in-frame clones and lacks some. The sample carries about 50,000 clones, 70% to 75% recorded once. Thawed unstimulated PBMCs were FACS-sorted by CD3, CD4 and CD8 into two populations. The chain combines TRBV7-9 with TRBJ2-1; 8 nucleotides match TRBD1. This material consisted of CD4+ T cells from blood, taken roughly 56 months after liver transplant. This receptor was identified in a human patient who received a liver transplant. Part of the T cell pool may stem from the graft donor. The CDR3 region is CASSLEAGQGGEQFF. The DNA for the CDR3 is TGTGCCAGCAGCTTAGAGGCCGGACAGGGAGGTGAGCAGTTCTTC.